The clone carrying this TCR beta chain was counted only a few times. Its antigen is currently unknown. The naive gate required viable CD3+CD4+ or CD3+CD8+ cells with CCR7+CD45RA+CD45RO-CD95-CD27+CD28+ phenotype. V lost 2 bases, J lost 7 bases, and 12 bases stayed unmatched. Germline V lookup: CDR1 ENHRY, CDR2 SYGVKD. There are 16 residues in the CDR3. The source of the sample is a study of T cells after posttransplantation cyclophosphamide. Libraries were prepared by immunoSEQ multiplex PCR; TCRdb keeps only in-frame clonotypes and omits some of them. The data contain tens of thousands of clones, 95% to 98% of them singletons. Findings and caveats of the study: Donor CD8+ memory clones often dominated recipient blood repertoires at later times.

This receptor was identified in a man aged 35 to 55 in good health, CMV-negative, and a related stem cell transplant donor. The gene calls are TRBV10-3 and TRBJ2-7, with TRBD1 matching over 9 bases. Sequencing used naive CD4+ T cells sorted from PBMCs. CDR3 DNA: TGTGCCATCAGTGAGCCTGGTTACAGGGGGCTTAATGAGCAGTACTTC. It is translated as CAISEPGYRGLNEQYF.